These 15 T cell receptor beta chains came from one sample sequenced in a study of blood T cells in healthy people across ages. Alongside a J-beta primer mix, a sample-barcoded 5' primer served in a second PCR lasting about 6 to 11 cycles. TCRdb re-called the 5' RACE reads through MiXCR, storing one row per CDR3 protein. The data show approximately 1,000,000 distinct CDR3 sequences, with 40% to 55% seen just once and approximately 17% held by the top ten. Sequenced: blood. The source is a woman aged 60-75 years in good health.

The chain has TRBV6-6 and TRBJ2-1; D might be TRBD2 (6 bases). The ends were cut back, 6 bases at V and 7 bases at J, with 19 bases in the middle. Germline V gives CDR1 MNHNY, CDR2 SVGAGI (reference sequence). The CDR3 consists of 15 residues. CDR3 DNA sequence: TGTGCCAGCAGCACCGCCGGACTAACCTCTAATGAGCAGTTCTTC. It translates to CASSTAGLTSNEQFF.

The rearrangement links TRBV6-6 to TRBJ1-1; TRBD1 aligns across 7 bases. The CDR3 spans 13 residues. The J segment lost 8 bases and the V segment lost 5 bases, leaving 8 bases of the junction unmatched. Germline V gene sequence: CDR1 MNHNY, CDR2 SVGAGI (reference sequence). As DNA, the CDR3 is TGTGCCAGCAGTAAATGGGACAGCCCAGAAGCTTTCTTT. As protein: CASSKWDSPEAFF.

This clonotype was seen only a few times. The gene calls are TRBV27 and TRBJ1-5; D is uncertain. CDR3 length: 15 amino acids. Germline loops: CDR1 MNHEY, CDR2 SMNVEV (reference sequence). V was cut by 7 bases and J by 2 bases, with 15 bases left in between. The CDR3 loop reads CASKFMSLGNQPQHF. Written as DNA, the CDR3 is TGTGCCAGCAAGTTCATGAGTTTAGGCAATCAGCCCCAGCATTTT.

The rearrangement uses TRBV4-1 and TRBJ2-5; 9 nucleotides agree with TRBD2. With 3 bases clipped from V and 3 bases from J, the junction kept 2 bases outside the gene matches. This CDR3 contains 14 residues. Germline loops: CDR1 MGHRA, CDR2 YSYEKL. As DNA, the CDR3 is TGCGCCAGCAGCCACCGACTAGCGGAAGAGACCCAGTACTTC. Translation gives CASSHRLAEETQYF.

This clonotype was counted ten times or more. The CDR3 bases are TGTGCCAGCAGCTTAAGAGCGGGAGGGGGCTCCCAAGGAGAGCAGTACTTC. This encodes CASSLRAGGGSQGEQYF. This sequence joins TRBV7-3 and TRBJ2-7, with 10 positions matching TRBD2. After removal of 1 base from V and 7 bases from J, the junction contained 13 bases not matched to a gene. This CDR3 contains 17 residues. Germline V gene lookup returns CDR1 SGHTA and CDR2 FQGTGA. The entire variable domain, with the rest obtained from reference TRBV7-3 and TRBJ2-7, is as follows: GAGVSQTPSNKVTEKGKYVELRCDPISGHTALYWYRQSLGQGPEFLIYFQGTGAADDSGLPNDRFFAVRPEGSVSTLKIQRTERGDSAVYLCASSLRAGGGSQGEQYFGPGTRLTVT.

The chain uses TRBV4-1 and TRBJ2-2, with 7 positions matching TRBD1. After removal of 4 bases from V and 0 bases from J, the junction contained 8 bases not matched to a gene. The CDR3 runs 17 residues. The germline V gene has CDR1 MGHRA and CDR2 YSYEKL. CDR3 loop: CASSRRSGQTNTGELFF. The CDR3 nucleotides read TGCGCCAGCAGCCGCAGATCGGGACAGACGAACACCGGGGAGCTGTTTTTT.

The CDR3 loop is CASSLGELVGHEQYF. The CDR3 DNA follows: TGTGCCAGCAGCTTGGGGGAGCTAGTGGGCCACGAGCAGTACTTC. This chain joins TRBV7-2 and TRBJ2-5; either TRBD1 or TRBD2 may fit D (5 bases each). The J call may be wrong; the DNA end is better matched by TRBJ2-7. The CDR3 sequence is 15 residues long. Germline CDR1 and CDR2: SGHTA and FQGNSA.

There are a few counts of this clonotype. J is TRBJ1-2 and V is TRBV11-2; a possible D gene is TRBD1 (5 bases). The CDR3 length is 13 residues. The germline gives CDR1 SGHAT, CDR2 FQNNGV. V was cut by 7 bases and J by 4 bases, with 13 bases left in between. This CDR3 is CASNPWGGYGYTF. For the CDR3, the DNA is TGTGCCAGCAACCCTTGGGGGGGCTATGGCTACACCTTC.

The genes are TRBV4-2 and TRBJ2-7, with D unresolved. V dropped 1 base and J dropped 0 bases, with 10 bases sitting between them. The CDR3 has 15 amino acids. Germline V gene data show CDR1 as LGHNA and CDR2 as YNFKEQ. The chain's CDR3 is CASSQGSANSYEQYF. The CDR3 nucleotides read TGTGCCAGCAGCCAAGGGTCAGCCAACTCCTACGAGCAGTACTTC.

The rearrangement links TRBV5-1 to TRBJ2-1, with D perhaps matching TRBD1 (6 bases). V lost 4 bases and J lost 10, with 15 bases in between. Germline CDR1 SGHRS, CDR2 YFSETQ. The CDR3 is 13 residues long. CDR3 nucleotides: TGCGCCAGCAGCCCTACGACAGGCGGCGAGCAGTTCTTC. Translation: CASSPTTGGEQFF.

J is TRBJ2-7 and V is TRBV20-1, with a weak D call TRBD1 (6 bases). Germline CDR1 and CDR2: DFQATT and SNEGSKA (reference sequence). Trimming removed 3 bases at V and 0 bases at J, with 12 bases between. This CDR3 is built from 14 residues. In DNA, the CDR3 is TGCAGTGCTAGCGACAGGCGGTTCTCCTACGAGCAGTACTTC. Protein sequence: CSASDRRFSYEQYF.

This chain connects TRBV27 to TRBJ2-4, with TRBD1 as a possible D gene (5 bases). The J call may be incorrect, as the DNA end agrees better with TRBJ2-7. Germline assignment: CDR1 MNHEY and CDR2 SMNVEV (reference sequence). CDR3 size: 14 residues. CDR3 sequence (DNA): TGTGCCAGCCGGGTGACTTGGGGCAACCACGAGCAGTACTTC. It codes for CASRVTWGNHEQYF.

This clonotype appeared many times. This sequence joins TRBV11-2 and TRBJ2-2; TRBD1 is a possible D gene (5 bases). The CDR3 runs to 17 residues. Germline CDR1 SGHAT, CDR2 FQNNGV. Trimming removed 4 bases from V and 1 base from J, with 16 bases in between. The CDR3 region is CASSSKRPQGNTGELFF. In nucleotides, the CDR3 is TGTGCCAGCAGCTCAAAACGACCCCAGGGGAACACCGGGGAGCTGTTTTTT.

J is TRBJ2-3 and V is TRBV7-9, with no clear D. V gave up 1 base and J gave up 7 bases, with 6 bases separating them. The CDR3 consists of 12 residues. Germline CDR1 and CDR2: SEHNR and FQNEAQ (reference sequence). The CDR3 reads CASSLDPYTQYF. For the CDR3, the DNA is TGTGCCAGCAGCTTAGACCCATATACGCAGTATTTT.

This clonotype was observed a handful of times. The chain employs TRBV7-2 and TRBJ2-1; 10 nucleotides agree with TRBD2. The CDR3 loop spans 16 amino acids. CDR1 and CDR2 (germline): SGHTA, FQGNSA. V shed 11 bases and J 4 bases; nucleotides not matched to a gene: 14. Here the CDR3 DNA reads TGTGCCCCTCTGCCCGCGAGGACTAGCGGTTACAATGAGCAGTTCTTC. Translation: CAPLPARTSGYNEQFF.